The clone carrying this TCR beta chain was seen repeatedly, ten times or more. Its specificity is not known. The data belong to a study of T cell repertoires in cytomegalovirus infection. Study-level information: A matching HLA type, together with CMV infection, was signaled by public TCR beta signatures.

TCRdb re-called the reads through MiXCR, storing one row per CDR3 protein. The sample gives about half a million distinct CDR3 sequences, roughly 34% of which show up once; about 17% is in the top ten. The V end lost 5 bases, the J end lost 2 bases, and 13 bases lay between the germline ends. The germline gives CDR1 DFQATT, CDR2 SNEGSKA (reference sequence). CDR3 length equals 13 residues. Broader study findings: The cumulative frequency of public TCR beta families distinguished individuals who carried CMV together with the relevant HLA. HLA-C-restricted CMV-specific TCR beta clonotypes prevailed in the ex vivo response.

The chain recombines TRBV20-1 with TRBJ2-7; D is possibly TRBD2 (6 bases). This clonotype was sampled from a human donor in good health (CMV status not recorded). Some clones in this sample may be carry-over from other donors' samples. Material: cultured PBMCs, obtained from culture after CMV antigen stimulation. The CDR3 here is CSAPKEGAYEQYF. In DNA form, the CDR3 reads TGCAGTGCTCCGAAGGAGGGAGCCTACGAGCAGTACTTC.